A single sample gave rise to the 28 T cell receptor beta chains below, sequenced in a study of cytomegalovirus exposure and HLA in healthy donors. Assay: immunoSEQ multiplex PCR; the TCRdb copy retains only in-frame clones and omits some. Altogether about 130,000 clones are present, 90% to 96% being singletons, with the ten largest covering around 1.7%. The sample consisted of PBMCs. These receptors all come from a man aged 18-30 years in good health and CMV-seronegative.

The rearrangement links TRBV7-6 to TRBJ2-1; TRBD2 agrees at 11 bases. Per germline, CDR1 SGHVS and CDR2 FNYEAQ. CDR3 size: 19 residues. With 2 bases clipped from V and 3 bases from J, the junction kept 12 bases outside the gene matches. CDR3 in amino acids: CASSLKGPTSGNVYNEQFF. The CDR3 nucleotides are TGTGCCAGCAGCTTAAAGGGCCCGACTAGCGGGAATGTCTACAATGAGCAGTTCTTC.

The rearrangement uses TRBV2 and TRBJ1-1, with a tentative D call TRBD1 (6 bases). The CDR3 consists of 15 residues. The V gene's germline CDR1 is SNHLY and CDR2 FYNNEI. Trimming removed 5 bases at V and 5 bases at J, with 18 bases between. This chain's CDR3 is CASSPGQPRGTEAFF. The DNA for the CDR3 is TGTGCCAGCAGTCCAGGACAGCCGAGGGGGACTGAAGCTTTCTTT.

The rearrangement links TRBV4-2 to TRBJ1-1; 9 positions match TRBD1. The V segment lost 4 bases and the J segment 3 bases; nucleotides outside the gene matches: 6. Germline values: CDR1 LGHNA, CDR2 YNFKEQ. The CDR3 contains 15 residues. The CDR3 nucleotides read TGTGCCAGCAGCCCAGGACAGGGGAGAGACACTGAAGCTTTCTTT. Translating gives CASSPGQGRDTEAFF.

The V gene is TRBV7-9, the J gene TRBJ1-1; the D gene is possibly TRBD1 (6 bases). Looked up from germline, CDR1 is SEHNR and CDR2 is FQNEAQ (reference sequence). This CDR3 has 16 amino acids. V was trimmed by 8 bases and J by 1 base, leaving 20 bases between them. The CDR3 sequence: CASRVRRGARNTEAFF. In DNA, the CDR3 is TGTGCCAGCCGGGTTCGTCGGGGGGCGAGGAACACTGAAGCTTTCTTT.

This chain's CDR3 is CASSQDRQVQYF. The CDR3 nucleotides read TGTGCCAGCAGCCAAGATAGGCAGGTGCAGTACTTC. The J gene is TRBJ2-7, the V gene TRBV4-2; D remains ambiguous. This CDR3 region has 12 residues. Trimming removed 0 bases at V and 9 bases at J, with 9 bases between. Germline loops: CDR1 LGHNA, CDR2 YNFKEQ.

This chain connects TRBV28 to TRBJ1-3; D perhaps matches TRBD1 (6 bases). Germline V lookup: CDR1 MDHEN, CDR2 SYDVKM. The CDR3 runs 14 residues. The germline V and J ends were trimmed by 7 bases and 2 bases, with 12 bases remaining between them. The CDR3 DNA reads as TGTGCCAGCACCGAGGGGGGGGCTGGAAACACCATATATTTT. As protein: CASTEGGAGNTIYF.

The rearrangement joins TRBV6-5 to TRBJ1-5, with D possibly TRBD1 on 5 matching bases. V shed 4 bases and J shed 7 bases, with 14 bases lying between them. This CDR3 has 14 residues. Looked up from germline, CDR1 is MNHEY and CDR2 is SVGAGI. This CDR3 is CASSWGDVGQPQHF. CDR3 coding DNA: TGTGCCAGCAGTTGGGGGGACGTCGGCCAGCCCCAGCATTTT.

This chain connects TRBV4-3 to TRBJ1-4; the D gene is possibly TRBD1 (5 bases). This CDR3 spans 17 amino acids. The ends were cut back, 4 bases at V and 4 bases at J, with 19 bases in the middle. CDR1 and CDR2 from the germline V gene are LGHNA and YSLEER. The CDR3 here is CASSPLSSSGGNEKLFF. The DNA of the CDR3 is TGCGCCAGCAGCCCGTTAAGCAGTTCCGGGGGTAATGAAAAACTGTTTTTT.

The chain combines TRBV4-2 with TRBJ1-2, with 9 bases aligning to TRBD1. V shed 3 bases, J shed 7 bases, and the junction held 12 bases outside the gene matches. Germline V gene sequence: CDR1 LGHNA, CDR2 YNFKEQ. This CDR3 has 16 amino acids. The CDR3 DNA reads as TGTGCCAGCAGCCATCCAGGGGGACAGGGACCCTCTGGCTACACCTTC. Protein product: CASSHPGGQGPSGYTF.

The gene calls are TRBV27 and TRBJ1-1; the match to TRBD1 covers 8 bases. Germline V gene lookup returns CDR1 MNHEY and CDR2 SMNVEV (reference sequence). The ends lost 0 bases at V and 4 bases at J; junction bases unmatched: 4. The CDR3 is made up of 15 amino acids. CDR3 region: CASSLSRTGLTEAFF. The CDR3 coding sequence is TGTGCCAGCAGTTTATCACGGACAGGGCTCACTGAAGCTTTCTTT.

The V gene is TRBV7-2, the J gene TRBJ1-1, with 8 bases matching TRBD1. V gave up 4 bases and J gave up 9 bases; unmatched junction bases: 10. Germline assignment: CDR1 SGHTA and CDR2 FQGNSA. The CDR3 runs to 14 residues. The CDR3 reads CASSSGQGGWQAFF. As DNA, the CDR3 is TGTGCCAGCAGCTCAGGACAGGGCGGTTGGCAAGCTTTCTTT.

J is TRBJ2-7 and V is TRBV4-1, with D perhaps matching TRBD1 (6 bases). The V gene's germline CDR1 is MGHRA and CDR2 YSYEKL. The CDR3 is 17 amino acids. With 3 bases removed from V and 2 bases from J, the gap between germline ends came to 20 bases. The CDR3 here is CASSQEASGQFPYEQYF. As DNA, the CDR3 is TGCGCCAGCAGCCAGGAAGCCTCAGGACAGTTTCCCTACGAGCAGTACTTC.

V is TRBV25-1 and J is TRBJ2-1; no clear D gene. Per the germline V gene, CDR1 is MGHDK and CDR2 is SYGVNS. CDR3 length equals 11 residues. Trimming removed 3 bases at V and 8 bases at J, with 5 bases between. The CDR3 protein is CASSDIHEQFF. In DNA, the CDR3 is TGTGCCAGCAGTGACATCCATGAGCAGTTCTTC.

The gene calls are TRBV30 and TRBJ2-7; 9 bases map to TRBD2. CDR3 length: 15 amino acids. Germline V gene sequence: CDR1 GTSNPN, CDR2 SVGIG (reference sequence). Trimming at V came to 4 bases and at J to 3 bases, leaving 10 bases not matched to a gene. This chain's CDR3 is CAWTSGRGRVYEQYF. The CDR3 nucleotides are TGTGCCTGGACTTCTGGGCGCGGGAGGGTCTACGAGCAGTACTTC. Combining the CDR3 with reference TRBV30 and TRBJ2-7 gives the whole variable domain SQTIHQWPATLVQPVGSPLSLECTVEGTSNPNLYWYRQAAGRGLQLLFYSVGIGQISSEVPQNLSASRPQDRQFILSSKKLLLSDSGFYLCAWTSGRGRVYEQYFGPGTRLTVT.

This clone has just one count. V is TRBV7-2 and J is TRBJ1-3; TRBD1 matches 7 bases. CDR3 length equals 15 residues. Germline V gene lookup returns CDR1 SGHTA and CDR2 FQGNSA. The ends lost 5 bases at V and 2 bases at J; junction bases unmatched: 6. The chain's CDR3 is CASSRETGAGNTIYF. Written as DNA, the CDR3 is TGTGCCAGCAGCCGGGAAACAGGGGCTGGAAACACCATATATTTT.

The chain employs TRBV30 and TRBJ2-7; the match to TRBD2 covers 10 bases. V trimming: 2 bases; J trimming: 1 base; junction bases outside the gene matches: 5. This CDR3 comprises 15 residues. Per germline, CDR1 GTSNPN and CDR2 SVGIG (reference sequence). CDR3 bases: TGTGCCTGGAGTACGGGACTAGCGCGTTCCTACGAGCAGTACTTC. This gives the protein CAWSTGLARSYEQYF. The variable domain in full, with the rest retrieved from reference TRBV30 and TRBJ2-7, is SQTIHQWPATLVQPVGSPLSLECTVEGTSNPNLYWYRQAAGRGLQLLFYSVGIGQISSEVPQNLSASRPQDRQFILSSKKLLLSDSGFYLCAWSTGLARSYEQYFGPGTRLTVT.

The chain recombines TRBV28 with TRBJ2-3, with 11 bases matching TRBD2. Germline trimming cut 6 bases from V and 1 base from J; bases unmatched to any gene: 6. Germline V gives CDR1 MDHEN, CDR2 SYDVKM. CDR3 length equals 16 residues. The CDR3, as DNA: TGTGCCAGCAGCCCCTCACTAGCGGGAGGCACAGATACGCAGTATTTT. Translating it yields CASSPSLAGGTDTQYF.

In DNA form, the CDR3 reads TGTGCCAGCAGCCAAGAGTGGTTAGAGATAAACTCCGAGCAGTACTTC. Encoded protein: CASSQEWLEINSEQYF. V gene TRBV4-2 combines with J gene TRBJ2-7, with unresolved D. Between the trimmed V and J ends, which lost 0 bases and 6 bases, there was a span of 18 bases. This CDR3 has 16 residues. Germline lookup yields CDR1 LGHNA and CDR2 YNFKEQ.

V usage is TRBV7-3 and J usage is TRBJ2-7, with 10 bases aligning to TRBD2. Trimming at V came to 2 bases and at J to 6 bases, leaving 7 bases not matched to a gene. CDR3 size: 15 residues. CDR1 is SGHTA, CDR2 FQGTGA, per germline. As DNA, the CDR3 is TGTGCCAGCAGCTTATTGGTAGCGGGAGGATCCGAGCAGTACTTC. Translation: CASSLLVAGGSEQYF.

The rearrangement links TRBV6-6 to TRBJ2-7; 8 nucleotides line up with TRBD1. The J segment lost 5 bases and the V segment lost 0 bases, leaving 6 bases of the junction unmatched. CDR1 is MNHNY and CDR2 is SVGAGI in the germline V gene (reference sequence). The CDR3 consists of 15 residues. As DNA, the CDR3 is TGTGCCAGCAGTTACTCGTTAACAGGGGGAAACGAGCAGTACTTC. Translation gives CASSYSLTGGNEQYF.

This clone came up once. The chain uses TRBV4-1 and TRBJ1-1; D is unclear. V was clipped by 1 base and J by 0 bases, with 6 bases between them. In germline, CDR1 is MGHRA, CDR2 YSYEKL. The CDR3 totals 14 residues. Here the CDR3 reads CASSQAQLNTEAFF. CDR3 DNA: TGCGCCAGCAGCCAAGCACAGCTGAACACTGAAGCTTTCTTT.

The gene calls are TRBV11-1 and TRBJ2-7, with D maybe TRBD2 (5 bases). The CDR3 totals 13 residues. In germline, CDR1 is SGHAT, CDR2 FQDESV (reference sequence). V lost 5 bases and J lost 1, with 9 bases in between. DNA of the CDR3: TGTGCCAGCAGCCGGGAACCGTCCTACGAGCAGTACTTC. This sequence encodes CASSREPSYEQYF. Together with reference TRBV11-1 and TRBJ2-7, the CDR3 gives the full variable domain: EAEVAQSPRYKITEKSQAVAFWCDPISGHATLYWYRQILGQGPELLVQFQDESVVDDSQLPKDRFSAERLKGVDSTLKIQPAELGDSAMYLCASSREPSYEQYFGPGTRLTVT.

The V and J genes are TRBV4-1 and TRBJ2-3; TRBD2 aligns across 8 bases. The CDR3 covers 15 residues. Trimming removed 0 bases from V and 4 bases from J; junction bases left unmatched: 3. Germline V lookup: CDR1 MGHRA, CDR2 YSYEKL. In DNA form, the CDR3 reads TGCGCCAGCAGCCAAGAAGCGGGAGCACCAGATACGCAGTATTTT. Translated, it gives CASSQEAGAPDTQYF.

This clone was counted once. The rearrangement uses TRBV4-2 and TRBJ2-3, with 9 bases aligning to TRBD2. V lost 3 bases, J lost 1 base, and 5 bases stayed unmatched. CDR1 and CDR2 (germline): LGHNA, YNFKEQ. The CDR3 loop spans 16 amino acids. CDR3 nucleotide sequence: TGTGCCAGCAGCCAGAGCGCGGGAGGGGGCACAGATACGCAGTATTTT. As protein: CASSQSAGGGTDTQYF.

The gene calls are TRBV4-2 and TRBJ2-1; D is perhaps TRBD2 (7 bases). The germline gives CDR1 LGHNA, CDR2 YNFKEQ. V gave up 3 bases and J gave up 6 bases, with 12 bases separating them. This CDR3 is 14 amino acids long. The CDR3 DNA follows: TGTGCCAGCAGCCATAGGGGGGGGCGCAATGAGCAGTTCTTC. Translation gives CASSHRGGRNEQFF.

The chain couples TRBV21-1 to TRBJ2-7; the listed D gene, TRBD1, was not tested against the DNA. TRBV21-1 is classified as a pseudogene. This CDR3 is 13 amino acids long. The CDR3, as DNA: TGTGCCAGCAGCAAACCAGGGGAGAACGAGCAGTACTTC. It is translated as CASSKPGENEQYF.

A remark on this clone: At one end, the junction sequence differs from germline, possibly due to a read error. This rearrangement joins TRBV28 to TRBJ1-5; perhaps TRBD1 as D (6 bases). This CDR3 comprises 15 residues. Germline V gene sequence: CDR1 MDHEN, CDR2 SYDVKM. The CDR3: CASSLYPGAEQPQHF. CDR3 DNA sequence: TGTGCCAGCAGCTTATACCCAGGGGCGGAGCAGCCCCAGCATTTT.

This clone has a single count. The J gene is TRBJ2-1, the V gene TRBV10-3, with 8 positions matching TRBD1. CDR3 length equals 13 residues. V was clipped by 0 bases and J by 9 bases; unmatched bases: 1. Per the germline V gene, CDR1 is ENHRY and CDR2 is SYGVKD. The CDR3 spells CAISESDRGEQFF. In DNA form, the CDR3 reads TGTGCCATCAGTGAGTCTGACAGGGGTGAGCAGTTCTTC.